Listed below are T cell receptor beta chains from one sample, sequenced in a study of T-cell memory formation after mild COVID-19. TCRdb redid the calling of the 5' RACE reads with MiXCR, one entry per CDR3 protein. The sample lists 180,000 or so distinct CDR3 sequences, 16% seen once, with under 2.5% in the top ten. Sequencing used PBMCs or a T cell subset sorted from them (not recorded which). These receptors originate from an adult woman who had mild COVID-19 (a few samples of this study predate the infection). Cell type and time point are not known. Each CDR3 is given with its conserved first and last residue. A D gene is named only where the DNA matches it firmly. Clone size appears in some rows only: once, few, many, or a class for an expanded clone.

clone size: NA
J gene: TRBJ1-1
V gene: TRBV3-1
D gene: NA
CDR3 DNA: TGTGCCAGCAGCCGACGTAGCACTGAAGCTTTCTTT
CDR3 protein: CASSRRSTEAFF

clone size: NA
J gene: TRBJ1-5
V gene: TRBV30
D gene: NA
CDR3 DNA: TGTGCCTGGAGTGTAGGTGAGTGGCAGCCCCAGCATTTT
CDR3 protein: CAWSVGEWQPQHF

clone size: few
J gene: TRBJ2-2
V gene: TRBV6-5
D gene: NA
CDR3 DNA: TGTGCCAGCGGGTGGAGTAGGGTCCACACCGGGGAGCTGTTTTTT
CDR3 protein: CASGWSRVHTGELFF

clone size: NA
J gene: TRBJ2-7
V gene: TRBV5-1
D gene: NA
CDR3 DNA: TGCGCCAGCAGCTTGGATCGGGGGGCAAGGTACTTC
CDR3 protein: CASSLDRGARYF

clone size: few
J gene: TRBJ1-2
V gene: TRBV3-1
D gene: NA
CDR3 DNA: TGTGCCAGCAGCCCGCTCGGGGGGATCGAGAATGGCTACACCTTC
CDR3 protein: CASSPLGGIENGYTF

clone size: few
J gene: TRBJ1-2
V gene: TRBV7-2
D gene: TRBD1
CDR3 DNA: TGTGCCAGCAGCCCGAACACCGGACAGGGGGCGGGTGGCTACACCTTC
CDR3 protein: CASSPNTGQGAGGYTF

clone size: NA
J gene: TRBJ2-2
V gene: TRBV12-3/TRBV12-4
D gene: NA
CDR3 DNA: TGTGCCAGCAGTTTAGTTGGCAGCGGGGAGCTGTTTTTT
CDR3 protein: CASSLVGSGELFF

clone size: few
J gene: TRBJ2-3
V gene: TRBV29-1
D gene: NA
CDR3 DNA: TGCAGCGTTGAGAAGGGCGGGATTGGCACAGATACGCAGTATTTT
CDR3 protein: CSVEKGGIGTDTQYF

clone size: NA
J gene: TRBJ1-2
V gene: TRBV29-1
D gene: NA
CDR3 DNA: TGCAGCGTTGGGGGAAACTATGGCTACACCTTC
CDR3 protein: CSVGGNYGYTF

clone size: few
J gene: TRBJ2-1
V gene: TRBV2
D gene: NA
CDR3 DNA: TGTGCCAGCACCGCAGGGTTTGTCGGTGAGCAGTTCTTC
CDR3 protein: CASTAGFVGEQFF

clone size: few
J gene: TRBJ2-1
V gene: TRBV4-1
D gene: TRBD2
CDR3 DNA: TGCGCCAGCGTAGCGGGGGGGCCGGGCAATGAGCAGTTCTTC
CDR3 protein: CASVAGGPGNEQFF

clone size: few
J gene: TRBJ1-1
V gene: TRBV18
D gene: TRBD1
CDR3 DNA: TGTGCCAGCTCACCTTCTACAGGGGTGGTCACTGAAGCTTTCTTT
CDR3 protein: CASSPSTGVVTEAFF

clone size: NA
J gene: TRBJ1-2
V gene: TRBV25-1
D gene: NA
CDR3 DNA: TGTGCCAGCAGGGAAGGGGCCAGGGGCTACACCTTC
CDR3 protein: CASREGARGYTF

clone size: few
J gene: TRBJ2-5
V gene: TRBV4-2
D gene: NA
CDR3 DNA: TGTGCCAGCAGCCAAGACCCCTGGGAAGCGGAGACCCAGTACTTC
CDR3 protein: CASSQDPWEAETQYF

clone size: few
J gene: TRBJ2-1
V gene: TRBV7-2
D gene: TRBD2
CDR3 DNA: TGTGCCAGCAGCAGTCTGGACGGGGGGTACAATGAGCAGTTCTTC
CDR3 protein: CASSSLDGGYNEQFF

clone size: NA
J gene: TRBJ2-3
V gene: TRBV29-1
D gene: NA
CDR3 DNA: TGCAGCGGAATACCCCAGGGTTACGGAACAGATACGAAGTATTTT
CDR3 protein: CSGIPQGYGTDTKYF

clone size: NA
J gene: TRBJ1-4
V gene: TRBV27
D gene: TRBD1
CDR3 DNA: TGTGCCAGCAGTTCACGGACAGGTGCTAATGAAAAACTGTTTTTT
CDR3 protein: CASSSRTGANEKLFF

clone size: many
J gene: TRBJ2-5
V gene: TRBV5-6
D gene: TRBD1
CDR3 DNA: TGTGCCAGCAGCTTACTTACGGGACAGCAAAGAACCCAGTACTTC
CDR3 protein: CASSLLTGQQRTQYF

clone size: few
J gene: TRBJ2-5
V gene: TRBV18
D gene: NA
CDR3 DNA: TGTGCCAGCTCAAACGGGTACCAAGAGACCCAGTACTTC
CDR3 protein: CASSNGYQETQYF

clone size: few
J gene: TRBJ2-7
V gene: TRBV19
D gene: NA
CDR3 DNA: TGTGCCAGTAGTCGATACAGGGAGGGCGGATACGAGCAGTACTTC
CDR3 protein: CASSRYREGGYEQYF

clone size: few
J gene: TRBJ1-5
V gene: TRBV19
D gene: NA
CDR3 DNA: TGTGCCACCCGCCCTTCAGGGCTGAGCAATCAGCCCCAGCATTTT
CDR3 protein: CATRPSGLSNQPQHF

clone size: few
J gene: TRBJ2-1
V gene: TRBV27
D gene: TRBD2
CDR3 DNA: TGTGCCAGCAGTTTAAGGCTAGCGGGAGCCGGCAATGAGCAGTTCTTC
CDR3 protein: CASSLRLAGAGNEQFF

clone size: NA
J gene: TRBJ2-5
V gene: TRBV19
D gene: TRBD2
CDR3 DNA: TGTGCCAGTAGTGTGAGGGAGGGGTTGGTCGGAGAGACCCAGTACTTC
CDR3 protein: CASSVREGLVGETQYF

clone size: NA
J gene: TRBJ2-7
V gene: TRBV5-1
D gene: TRBD1
CDR3 DNA: TGCGCCAGCAGCTTGGGAGGGACAGCCGCCGAGCAGTACTTC
CDR3 protein: CASSLGGTAAEQYF

clone size: NA
J gene: TRBJ2-1
V gene: TRBV12-3/TRBV12-4
D gene: TRBD2
CDR3 DNA: TGTGCCACCCGAGCCGCTAGCGGGGGGGATTACAATGAGCAGTTCTTC
CDR3 protein: CATRAASGGDYNEQFF

clone size: NA
J gene: TRBJ2-7
V gene: TRBV29-1
D gene: TRBD1
CDR3 DNA: TGCAGCGTTACCGGGACAGGGGACTACGAGCAGTACTTC
CDR3 protein: CSVTGTGDYEQYF

clone size: NA
J gene: TRBJ2-1
V gene: TRBV14
D gene: NA
CDR3 DNA: TGTGCCAGCAGCCATGTCTCTTACAATGAGCAGTTCTTC
CDR3 protein: CASSHVSYNEQFF

clone size: once
J gene: TRBJ2-5
V gene: TRBV5-1
D gene: NA
CDR3 DNA: TGCGCCAGCAGCTGGAGGGAGACACCACAAGAGACCCAGTACTTC
CDR3 protein: CASSWRETPQETQYF

clone size: NA
J gene: TRBJ1-6
V gene: TRBV9
D gene: TRBD1
CDR3 DNA: TGTGCCAGCAGTCCACGGACAGGGATAAATTCACCCCTCCACTTT
CDR3 protein: CASSPRTGINSPLHF

clone size: NA
J gene: TRBJ2-5
V gene: TRBV7-2
D gene: TRBD2
CDR3 DNA: TGTGCCAGCAGCCGACTAGCGGGGATCCAAGAGACCCAGTACTTC
CDR3 protein: CASSRLAGIQETQYF

clone size: NA
J gene: TRBJ2-1
V gene: TRBV5-5
D gene: TRBD2
CDR3 DNA: TGTGCCAGCAGCTTCGGGACTAGCGGGGGGGTTAGAAGTGAGCAGTTCTTC
CDR3 protein: CASSFGTSGGVRSEQFF

clone size: NA
J gene: TRBJ2-4
V gene: TRBV4-2
D gene: NA
CDR3 DNA: TGTGCCAGCAGCCAAGATATGGGTGCCAAAAACATTCAGTACTTC
CDR3 protein: CASSQDMGAKNIQYF

clone size: NA
J gene: TRBJ1-4
V gene: TRBV15
D gene: NA
CDR3 DNA: TGTGCCACGGGGGAAGGGAGAAACGAAAAACTGTTTTTT
CDR3 protein: CATGEGRNEKLFF

clone size: few
J gene: TRBJ2-5
V gene: TRBV2
D gene: TRBD2
CDR3 DNA: TGTGCCAGCAGTGAAGGACTAGCGGGAGTGGAGACCCAGTACTTC
CDR3 protein: CASSEGLAGVETQYF

clone size: few
J gene: TRBJ2-1
V gene: TRBV5-1
D gene: NA
CDR3 DNA: TGCGCCAGCAGCTTGAGGACGCGTGGTAATGAGCAGTTCTTC
CDR3 protein: CASSLRTRGNEQFF

clone size: many
J gene: TRBJ2-4
V gene: TRBV7-3
D gene: NA
CDR3 DNA: TGTGCCAGCAGCTATCTCTCAGTGTCCAAAAACATTCAGTACTTC
CDR3 protein: CASSYLSVSKNIQYF

clone size: many
J gene: TRBJ2-7
V gene: TRBV12-3/TRBV12-4
D gene: TRBD2
CDR3 DNA: TGTGCCAGCAGTCCTCGACTAGCGGGAGACGAGCAGTACTTC
CDR3 protein: CASSPRLAGDEQYF

clone size: NA
J gene: TRBJ1-5
V gene: TRBV30
D gene: NA
CDR3 DNA: TGTGCCTGGAGTGTCTTGTTCAATCAGCCCCAGCATTTT
CDR3 protein: CAWSVLFNQPQHF

clone size: NA
J gene: TRBJ1-2
V gene: TRBV2
D gene: NA
CDR3 DNA: TGTGCCAGCAGCAGGGGACTTGGGGGCGGCTACACCTTC
CDR3 protein: CASSRGLGGGYTF

clone size: NA
J gene: TRBJ2-5
V gene: TRBV20-1
D gene: TRBD2
CDR3 DNA: TGCAGTGCTTCGGGGGGGGACGGGGTGCAAGAGACCCAGTACTTC
CDR3 protein: CSASGGDGVQETQYF